The rows below give T cell receptor beta chains drawn from one sample of a study of T cells in Graves' hyperthyroidism and ophthalmopathy. From the multiplex PCR reads, TCRdb called clonotypes with MiXCR, one entry per CDR3 protein. The sample comprises around 290,000 distinct CDR3 sequences, about 18% of which are singletons, and about 50% rests with the top ten. The sequenced material came from blood. These receptors were taken from a woman aged 55-75 years with Graves' ophthalmopathy. The CDR3 runs from the conserved cysteine through the conserved F or W. A D gene is named only where the DNA matches it firmly. The size field is filled for only some rows; it gives once, few, many or a size class.

CDR3 length: 11
clone size: many
J gene: TRBJ2-1
D gene: .
V gene: TRBV20-1
CDR3 protein: CSAFRGNEQFF
CDR3 DNA: TGCAGTGCTTTTAGGGGGAATGAGCAGTTCTTC

CDR3 length: 13
clone size: many
J gene: TRBJ1-1
D gene: .
V gene: TRBV18
CDR3 protein: CASSPAARTEAFF
CDR3 DNA: TGTGCCAGCTCACCTGCGGCGAGGACTGAAGCTTTCTTT

CDR3 length: 15
clone size: .
J gene: TRBJ2-2
D gene: .
V gene: TRBV20-1
CDR3 protein: CSAFVGNRNTGELFF
CDR3 DNA: TGCAGTGCATTTGTGGGAAATCGGAACACCGGGGAGCTGTTTTTT

CDR3 length: 14
clone size: .
J gene: TRBJ2-1
D gene: TRBD2
V gene: TRBV25-1
CDR3 protein: CASNRAGAHNEQFF
CDR3 DNA: TGTGCCAGCAACAGAGCGGGGGCCCACAATGAGCAGTTCTTC

CDR3 length: 12
clone size: many
J gene: TRBJ2-7
D gene: .
V gene: TRBV29-1
CDR3 protein: CSVYVQGYEQYF
CDR3 DNA: TGCAGCGTGTATGTACAGGGCTACGAGCAGTACTTC

CDR3 length: 17
clone size: .
J gene: TRBJ1-2
D gene: TRBD1
V gene: TRBV5-5
CDR3 protein: CASSQRLSGQINYGYTF
CDR3 DNA: TGTGCCAGCAGCCAGCGCTTATCGGGACAGATAAACTATGGCTACACCTTC

CDR3 length: 14
clone size: many
J gene: TRBJ2-3
D gene: .
V gene: TRBV2
CDR3 protein: CASSDGTRADTQYF
CDR3 DNA: TGTGCCAGCAGTGATGGGACACGGGCAGATACGCAGTATTTT

CDR3 length: 12
clone size: many
J gene: TRBJ1-1
D gene: .
V gene: TRBV28
CDR3 protein: CASSLSQAQAFF
CDR3 DNA: TGTGCCAGCAGTTTATCACAGGCACAAGCTTTCTTT

CDR3 length: 15
clone size: many
J gene: TRBJ2-7
D gene: .
V gene: TRBV7-8
CDR3 protein: CASSLARQGVNEQYF
CDR3 DNA: TGTGCCAGCAGCTTAGCGCGCCAGGGTGTCAACGAGCAGTACTTC

CDR3 length: 13
clone size: many
J gene: TRBJ2-3
D gene: TRBD2
V gene: TRBV20-1
CDR3 protein: CRGGAGGPDTQYF
CDR3 DNA: TGCAGAGGGGGAGCGGGGGGCCCAGATACGCAGTATTTT

CDR3 length: 13
clone size: many
J gene: TRBJ1-5
D gene: .
V gene: TRBV7-8
CDR3 protein: CASSLATDQPQHF
CDR3 DNA: TGTGCCAGCAGCTTAGCGACGGATCAGCCCCAGCATTTT

CDR3 length: 16
clone size: few
J gene: TRBJ2-1
D gene: .
V gene: TRBV11-3
CDR3 protein: CASSLGILGSNNEQFF
CDR3 DNA: TGTGCCAGCAGCTTAGGAATTCTCGGGAGTAATAATGAGCAGTTCTTC

CDR3 length: 14
clone size: many
J gene: TRBJ1-2
D gene: TRBD1
V gene: TRBV12-3/TRBV12-4
CDR3 protein: CASSTSGTVYGYTF
CDR3 DNA: TGTGCCAGCAGTACCTCCGGGACAGTATATGGCTACACCTTC

CDR3 length: 14
clone size: .
J gene: TRBJ2-3
D gene: .
V gene: TRBV9
CDR3 protein: CASSVAGSTDTQYF
CDR3 DNA: TGTGCCAGCAGCGTGGCCGGTAGCACAGATACGCAGTATTTT

CDR3 length: 13
clone size: many
J gene: TRBJ1-2
D gene: .
V gene: TRBV7-8
CDR3 protein: CASSLDSDYGYTF
CDR3 DNA: TGTGCCAGCAGCCTGGACAGCGACTATGGCTACACCTTC

CDR3 length: 15
clone size: many
J gene: TRBJ2-1
D gene: TRBD1
V gene: TRBV4-3
CDR3 protein: CASSQVADRYNEQFF
CDR3 DNA: TGCGCCAGCAGCCAAGTCGCGGACAGGTACAATGAGCAGTTCTTC

CDR3 length: 17
clone size: few
J gene: TRBJ2-5
D gene: .
V gene: TRBV3-2
CDR3 protein: CASSQGPSGRLQETQYF
CDR3 DNA: TGTGCCAGCAGCCAAGGGCCTAGCGGGAGGCTCCAAGAGACCCAGTACTTC

CDR3 length: 12
clone size: .
J gene: TRBJ1-2
D gene: .
V gene: TRBV28
CDR3 protein: CASSLMGRGYTF
CDR3 DNA: TGTGCCAGCAGTTTGATGGGTAGGGGCTACACCTTC

CDR3 length: 14
clone size: many
J gene: TRBJ2-5
D gene: .
V gene: TRBV5-4
CDR3 protein: CASSLRNGDETQYF
CDR3 DNA: TGTGCCAGCAGCTTGCGTAATGGGGATGAGACCCAGTACTTC

CDR3 length: 13
clone size: many
J gene: TRBJ2-5
D gene: TRBD2
V gene: TRBV2
CDR3 protein: CASRPSAGETQYF
CDR3 DNA: TGTGCCAGCAGGCCGTCAGCGGGGGAGACCCAGTACTTC

CDR3 length: 14
clone size: many
J gene: TRBJ1-5
D gene: TRBD1
V gene: TRBV20-1
CDR3 protein: CSAFDRASNQPQHF
CDR3 DNA: TGCAGTGCTTTCGACAGGGCTAGCAATCAGCCCCAGCATTTT

CDR3 length: 13
clone size: few
J gene: TRBJ1-1
D gene: .
V gene: TRBV4-2
CDR3 protein: CASSQAGHTEAFF
CDR3 DNA: TGTGCCAGCAGCCAAGCAGGGCACACTGAAGCTTTCTTT

CDR3 length: 16
clone size: few
J gene: TRBJ2-2
D gene: .
V gene: TRBV19
CDR3 protein: CASSIRYLRAPGELFF
CDR3 DNA: TGTGCCAGTAGTATTCGGTACTTGAGGGCTCCCGGGGAGCTGTTTTTT

CDR3 length: 13
clone size: many
J gene: TRBJ1-1
D gene: .
V gene: TRBV5-1
CDR3 protein: CASSFRSATEAFF
CDR3 DNA: TGCGCCAGCAGCTTCAGGTCAGCGACTGAAGCTTTCTTT

CDR3 length: 12
clone size: few
J gene: TRBJ2-3
D gene: .
V gene: TRBV6-2/TRBV6-3
CDR3 protein: CASNSDTDTQYF
CDR3 DNA: TGTGCCAGCAATTCCGATACAGATACGCAGTATTTT

CDR3 length: 15
clone size: many
J gene: TRBJ1-2
D gene: .
V gene: TRBV7-2
CDR3 protein: CASSQGGRTVYGYTF
CDR3 DNA: TGTGCCAGCAGCCAGGGTGGCAGGACCGTCTATGGCTACACCTTC

CDR3 length: 15
clone size: few
J gene: TRBJ1-6
D gene: .
V gene: TRBV4-1
CDR3 protein: CASSPRPGANSPLHF
CDR3 DNA: TGCGCCAGCAGCCCCCGCCCCGGGGCGAATTCACCCCTCCACTTT

CDR3 length: 15
clone size: many
J gene: TRBJ2-7
D gene: .
V gene: TRBV27
CDR3 protein: CASSTRPGPSYEQYF
CDR3 DNA: TGTGCCAGCAGTACTAGGCCGGGGCCCTCCTACGAGCAGTACTTC

CDR3 length: 13
clone size: many
J gene: TRBJ2-1
D gene: .
V gene: TRBV6-2/TRBV6-3
CDR3 protein: CASSYSLMGEQFF
CDR3 DNA: TGTGCCAGCAGTTACTCTCTAATGGGGGAGCAGTTCTTC

CDR3 length: 15
clone size: many
J gene: TRBJ2-2
D gene: TRBD1
V gene: TRBV7-2
CDR3 protein: CASSKDRSAAGELFF
CDR3 DNA: TGTGCCAGCAGCAAGGACAGGAGCGCAGCCGGGGAGCTGTTTTTT

CDR3 length: 16
clone size: .
J gene: TRBJ1-4
D gene: .
V gene: TRBV2
CDR3 protein: CASRSYQGSGSEKLFF
CDR3 DNA: TGTGCCAGCAGGTCCTACCAGGGCTCAGGTTCTGAAAAACTGTTTTTT

CDR3 length: 14
clone size: .
J gene: TRBJ1-5
D gene: .
V gene: TRBV19
CDR3 protein: CASAGTRGPQPQHF
CDR3 DNA: TGTGCCAGTGCCGGGACAAGGGGACCTCAGCCCCAGCATTTT

CDR3 length: 13
clone size: .
J gene: TRBJ2-3
D gene: .
V gene: TRBV10-3
CDR3 protein: CAISVAGRDTQYF
CDR3 DNA: TGTGCCATCAGTGTTGCAGGGAGGGATACGCAGTATTTT

CDR3 length: 13
clone size: .
J gene: TRBJ2-6
D gene: .
V gene: TRBV29-1
CDR3 protein: CSVAESGANVLTF
CDR3 DNA: TGCAGCGTTGCCGAATCTGGGGCCAACGTCCTGACTTTC

CDR3 length: 14
clone size: few
J gene: TRBJ2-3
D gene: .
V gene: TRBV24-1
CDR3 protein: CATSDTGATDTQYF
CDR3 DNA: TGTGCCACCAGTGATACCGGGGCCACAGATACGCAGTATTTT

CDR3 length: 14
clone size: .
J gene: TRBJ2-5
D gene: .
V gene: TRBV5-6
CDR3 protein: CASNPRNGQETQYF
CDR3 DNA: TGTGCCAGCAACCCACGTAATGGGCAAGAGACCCAGTACTTC

CDR3 length: 15
clone size: few
J gene: TRBJ1-3
D gene: .
V gene: TRBV4-1
CDR3 protein: CASSPTHSSGNTIYF
CDR3 DNA: TGCGCCAGCAGCCCGACACACAGCTCTGGAAACACCATATATTTT

CDR3 length: 15
clone size: few
J gene: TRBJ1-6
D gene: .
V gene: TRBV6-1
CDR3 protein: CASSEWVGVNSPLHF
CDR3 DNA: TGTGCCAGCAGTGAATGGGTAGGGGTAAATTCACCCCTCCACTTT

CDR3 length: 14
clone size: .
J gene: TRBJ2-2
D gene: TRBD1
V gene: TRBV5-4
CDR3 protein: CASRAGQGTGELFF
CDR3 DNA: TGTGCCAGCAGGGCGGGACAGGGCACCGGGGAGCTGTTTTTT

CDR3 length: 13
clone size: many
J gene: TRBJ2-5
D gene: .
V gene: TRBV2
CDR3 protein: CASSKVNQETQYF
CDR3 DNA: TGTGCCAGCAGTAAGGTAAACCAAGAGACCCAGTACTTC

CDR3 length: 14
clone size: .
J gene: TRBJ2-3
D gene: .
V gene: TRBV5-1
CDR3 protein: CASSLGDYTDTQYF
CDR3 DNA: TGCGCCAGCAGCTTGGGGGATTACACAGATACGCAGTATTTT

CDR3 length: 15
clone size: .
J gene: TRBJ1-3
D gene: .
V gene: TRBV4-3
CDR3 protein: CASSPTASSGNTIYF
CDR3 DNA: TGCGCCAGCAGCCCGACTGCCAGCTCTGGAAACACCATATATTTT

CDR3 length: 15
clone size: many
J gene: TRBJ1-2
D gene: TRBD1
V gene: TRBV5-1
CDR3 protein: CASSPDRGIRYGYTF
CDR3 DNA: TGCGCCAGCAGTCCGGACAGGGGAATCCGCTATGGCTACACCTTC